Each of the 17 T cell receptor beta chains below was sequenced from the same sample in a study of early T cells in non-severe SARS-CoV-2 infection (dated by TCRdb to the early 2020s). The library was built by means of 5' RACE. Sequencing instrument: NextSeq 500. TCRdb trimmed the raw reads at Q25, called clones with MiXCR and kept productive beta chains. Identical CDR3 proteins give one entry, which carries the most common genes and DNA. The sample table lists tens of thousands of distinct CDR3 sequences, 4.5% to 5% of them with a count of one. The ten largest clones represent approximately 7.5% of the sample. The sequenced material came from whole blood. These receptors originate from an adult who was a healthcare worker with PCR-confirmed SARS-CoV-2 infection or an uninfected control (not recorded which).

This clonotype was observed at least ten times. Its ends do not fully match the called genes, so a read error is possible. The V gene is TRBV7-9, the J gene TRBJ1-1, with a tentative D call TRBD1 (5 bases). The CDR3 length is 14 residues. CDR1 and CDR2 from the germline V gene are SEHNR and FQNEAQ (reference sequence). This CDR3 is CASRTGWGNTEVFF. CDR3 DNA sequence: TGTGCCAGCAGAACAGGCTGGGGAAACACTGAAGTTTTCTTT.

This clonotype was recorded many times. This chain joins TRBV7-2 and TRBJ2-7; unclear D gene. The CDR3 length is 13 residues. Trimming stripped 1 base from V and 3 bases from J, with 7 bases between. Germline CDR1 is SGHTA and CDR2 is FQGNSA. CDR3 protein: CASSLGRNYEQYF. For the CDR3, the DNA is TGTGCCAGCAGCTTAGGCCGAAACTACGAGCAGTACTTC.

This clonotype came up many times. J is TRBJ1-1 and V is TRBV18; TRBD1 matches at 8 bases. After removal of 4 bases from V and 1 base from J, the junction contained 2 bases not matched to a gene. The CDR3 runs 14 residues. CDR1 is KGHSH and CDR2 is LQKENI in the germline V gene. CDR3 sequence reads: CASSQGTGNTEAFF. Here the CDR3 DNA reads TGTGCCAGCTCACAAGGGACAGGGAACACTGAAGCTTTCTTT.

The chain is built from TRBV6-2 or TRBV6-3 and TRBJ2-5, with 10 bases identical to TRBD1. Germline-derived CDR1 and CDR2 are MNHEY and SVGEGT. CDR3 length: 15 amino acids. Losses at the gene ends were 7 bases for V and 3 bases for J; bases not matched to a gene: 8. The CDR3 protein is CASTYFGTGEETQYF. The CDR3 nucleotides are TGTGCCAGCACGTACTTCGGGACAGGGGAAGAGACCCAGTACTTC.

The chain employs TRBV10-1 and TRBJ2-7; D call uncertain. Germline lookup yields CDR1 WNHNN and CDR2 SYGVQD (reference sequence). The CDR3 runs to 14 residues. V was clipped by 3 bases and J by 1 base, with 10 bases between them. CDR3 nucleotides: TGCGCCAGCAGTGAATCACGGATATCCTACGAGCAGTACTTC. Translation gives CASSESRISYEQYF.

This clonotype was observed many times. This chain connects TRBV12-3 or TRBV12-4 to TRBJ1-6, with D possibly TRBD1 on 5 matching bases. V was clipped by 3 bases and J by 6 bases, with 12 bases between them. The CDR3 length is 15 residues. This CDR3 reads CASSLKGAGNSPLHF. In DNA form, the CDR3 reads TGTGCCAGCAGTTTGAAAGGGGCAGGTAATTCACCCCTCCACTTT.

The V call is TRBV5-1, the J call TRBJ2-7; no clear D. V was shortened by 0 bases and J by 6 bases, with 4 bases between the two germline ends. Germline loops: CDR1 SGHRS, CDR2 YFSETQ. The CDR3 loop spans 11 amino acids. The CDR3 spells CASSLDAEQYF. CDR3 in DNA: TGCGCCAGCAGCTTGGACGCCGAGCAGTACTTC. Filled out from reference TRBV5-1 and TRBJ2-7, the complete variable domain reads KAGVTQTPRYLIKTRGQQVTLSCSPISGHRSVSWYQQTPGQGLQFLFEYFSETQRNKGNFPGRFSGRQFSNSRSEMNVSTLELGDSALYLCASSLDAEQYFGPGTRLTVT.

J is TRBJ2-3 and V is TRBV7-2; D call uncertain. CDR1 and CDR2 from the germline V gene are SGHTA and FQGNSA. V lost 5 bases and J lost 2, with 5 bases in between. CDR3 length equals 12 residues. For the CDR3, the DNA is TGTGCCAGCAGCGCCATCACAGATACGCAGTATTTT. This translates into CASSAITDTQYF. Looking up the rest from reference TRBV7-2 and TRBJ2-3 gives the full variable domain: GAGVSQSPSNKVTEKGKDVELRCDPISGHTALYWYRQSLGQGLEFLIYFQGNSAPDKSGLPSDRFSAERTGGSVSTLTIQRTQQEDSAVYLCASSAITDTQYFGPGTRLTVL.

This clonotype was seen only a few times. This rearrangement joins TRBV13 to TRBJ2-3; D unresolved. Trimming took off 3 bases at V and 5 bases at J, with 6 bases between the two ends. The CDR3 totals 12 residues. CDR1 and CDR2 (germline): PRHDT, FYEKMQ (reference sequence). DNA of the CDR3: TGTGCCAGCAGCTTGCACAGAGATACGCAGTATTTT. Its protein product is CASSLHRDTQYF.

The chain recombines TRBV27 with TRBJ2-7, with 7 bases that match TRBD1. The CDR3 length is 15 residues. CDR1 MNHEY and CDR2 SMNVEV come from the germline V gene (reference sequence). V shed 5 bases and J 2 bases; nucleotides not matched to a gene: 9. The CDR3: CASSTGDSYPYEQYF. CDR3 nucleotide sequence: TGTGCCAGCAGTACCGGGGACAGTTACCCCTACGAGCAGTACTTC.

A few counts support this clonotype. The V gene is TRBV23-1, the J gene TRBJ1-2; 9 bases align to TRBD1. TRBV23-1 is recorded as an ORF, its role being uncertain. This CDR3 has 17 amino acids. The V and J ends lost 1 base and 1 base, in that order; junction bases with no gene match: 7. The CDR3 DNA sequence: TGCGCCAGCAGTCAATGGGGACAGGGTTCTTTTAACTATGGCTACACCTTC. Residues: CASSQWGQGSFNYGYTF.

In this sample, this clonotype turned up many times. V usage is TRBV5-6 and J usage is TRBJ1-5; the match to TRBD1 covers 10 bases. The CDR3 contains 14 residues. Per germline, CDR1 SGHDT and CDR2 YYEEEE. V shed 0 bases and J 7 bases; nucleotides not matched to a gene: 1. The CDR3 region is CASSLGQGAQPQHF. In nucleotides, the CDR3 is TGTGCCAGCAGCTTGGGACAGGGGGCACAGCCCCAGCATTTT.

This clonotype was seen repeatedly, ten times or more. The J gene is TRBJ1-3, the V gene TRBV28, with D possibly TRBD1 on 6 matching bases. Trimming removed 7 bases at V and 4 bases at J, with 11 bases between. There are 13 residues in the CDR3. CDR1 and CDR2 (germline): MDHEN, SYDVKM. CDR3 sequence: CASTDDRGNTIYF. The CDR3, as DNA: TGTGCCAGCACCGACGACAGGGGAAACACCATATATTTT.

This clonotype was seen many times. The rearrangement uses TRBV6-6 and TRBJ2-1; D uncertain. Between the trimmed V and J ends, which lost 4 bases and 4 bases, there was a span of 5 bases. This CDR3 contains 12 residues. From germline, CDR1 is MNHNY and CDR2 SVGAGI (reference sequence). The DNA of the CDR3 is TGTGCCAGCAGTTTCGGTTACAATGAGCAGTTCTTC. It yields the protein CASSFGYNEQFF.

This clonotype was found many times. The chain has TRBV12-3 or TRBV12-4 and TRBJ2-3, with a tentative D call TRBD1 (6 bases). CDR3 length: 15 amino acids. V lost 7 bases and J lost 4, with 18 bases in between. CDR3 nucleotides: TGTGCCAGCACAGGGATGGGCAGGGGCCCAGATACGCAGTATTTT. Translated, it gives CASTGMGRGPDTQYF.

This clonotype was counted ten times or more. The genes are TRBV28 and TRBJ2-5; either TRBD1 or TRBD2 may fit D (6 bases each). Germline CDR1 and CDR2: MDHEN and SYDVKM. V was clipped by 3 bases and J by 3 bases, with 11 bases between them. The CDR3 totals 14 residues. Here the CDR3 reads CASSLTRGKETQYF. The CDR3 region has the DNA TGTGCCAGCAGTTTGACTAGGGGGAAAGAGACCCAGTACTTC.

This clonotype was detected ten times or more. The rearrangement links TRBV4-1 to TRBJ1-1; no clear D. The V end lost 0 bases, the J end lost 8 bases, and 13 bases lay between the germline ends. This CDR3 is built from 14 residues. Germline V CDR1 and CDR2: MGHRA, YSYEKL. CDR3 loop: CASSQDRKVGEAFF. As DNA, the CDR3 is TGCGCCAGCAGCCAAGATCGGAAAGTTGGCGAAGCTTTCTTT.